This record concerns one TCR beta chain sequence. The entry originates in a study of technical replicates of blood from a few donors. Trimming took 5 bases from V and 14 from J, leaving 13 bases between them. Germline lookup yields CDR1 DFQATT and CDR2 SNEGSKA (reference sequence). This CDR3 is 11 amino acids long. Generated by immunoSEQ multiplex PCR, the TCRdb table keeps only in-frame clones and is missing some. The data show roughly 70,000 clones, roughly 93% seen once. Sequenced sample: T cells isolated from PBMCs. This sequence joins TRBV20-1 and TRBJ1-6; D possibly corresponds to TRBD1 (6 bases). The clonotype was recovered from a human donor in good health. DNA of the CDR3: TGCAGTGCTCCCCATACAGGGTCCCTCCACTTT. Translation: CSAPHTGSLHF.